These T cell receptor beta chains were read from a single sample in a study of patients and donors after allogeneic stem cell transplantation. A single record per CDR3 protein comes from TCRdb applying MiXCR to the RT-PCR reads. The sample has about 960,000 distinct CDR3 sequences, roughly 18% seen once. What was sequenced was blood, either unsorted or a sorted T cell fraction (not recorded which). The receptors here all came from a human donor who was either an allogeneic HSCT recipient or a stem cell or donor lymphocyte infusion donor (not recorded which). It is not recorded whose cells these are; they may come from a transplant donor. CDR3s include the opening cysteine and the closing phenylalanine or tryptophan. The order of the fields is J gene, V gene, clone size, D gene, CDR3 DNA, CDR3 protein. D genes are given only for firm matches. The size field is filled for only some rows; it gives once, few, many or a size class.

TRBJ2-7,TRBV6-1,NA,TRBD2,TGTGCCAGCAAACTAGCGGGGGGCCGGGAGCAGTACTTC,CASKLAGGREQYF
TRBJ2-5,TRBV10-3,few,NA,TGTGCCATCAGTAAGGGGAACCAAGAGACCCAGTACTTC,CAISKGNQETQYF
TRBJ2-3,TRBV5-1,few,NA,TGCGCCAGCAGAGAGACAGTTTCTAGCACAGATACGCAGTATTTT,CASRETVSSTDTQYF
TRBJ1-6,TRBV7-4,NA,NA,TGTGCCAGCAGCTTAGGGGGCGAGAGCTATAATTCACCCCTCCACTTT,CASSLGGESYNSPLHF
TRBJ2-7,TRBV4-2,many,NA,TGTGCCAGCAGCCAAGAGGGTTACGAGCAGTACTTC,CASSQEGYEQYF
TRBJ2-3,TRBV11-2,NA,NA,TGTGCCAGCAGCTTAGAGGCCGGGTACACAGATACGCAGTATTTT,CASSLEAGYTDTQYF
TRBJ2-1,TRBV5-1,many,NA,TGCGCCAGCAGCATGGACACGAGCTCCTACAATGAGCAGTTCTTC,CASSMDTSSYNEQFF
TRBJ1-5,TRBV7-2,many,NA,TGTGCCAGCAGCTTAAAGGGGGATGGGCAGCCCCAGCATTTT,CASSLKGDGQPQHF
TRBJ2-7,TRBV15,NA,NA,TGTGCCACCAGCAGAGGAGGTATATACGAGCAGTACTTC,CATSRGGIYEQYF
TRBJ1-1,TRBV12-3/TRBV12-4,many,TRBD1,TGTGCCAGCAGTTTTGTGTCAGGGGGAACTGAAGCTTTCTTT,CASSFVSGGTEAFF
TRBJ2-2,TRBV7-7,many,NA,TGTGCCAGCAGCTCCGGAGGGGACACCGGGGAGCTGTTTTTT,CASSSGGDTGELFF
TRBJ2-7,TRBV6-1,few,NA,TGTGCCAGCAGTGAAGTAGGCCAGCTCTACGAGCAGTACTTC,CASSEVGQLYEQYF
TRBJ2-5,TRBV5-1,many,NA,TGCGCCAGCAGCCCCCAGTTGGGGATCCAAGAGACCCAGTACTTC,CASSPQLGIQETQYF
TRBJ2-5,TRBV12-3/TRBV12-4,few,NA,TGTGCCAGCAGTTTTCAAGGCCTCAGGGGAGAGACCCAGTACTTC,CASSFQGLRGETQYF
TRBJ1-3,TRBV9,few,TRBD1,TGTGCCAGCAGCATTGGACAGGGGGCGACCGGAAACACCATATATTTT,CASSIGQGATGNTIYF
TRBJ2-1,TRBV27,NA,TRBD1,TGTGCCAGCAGTAAAATCTCCGGGACAGGGTCTGAGCAGTTCTTC,CASSKISGTGSEQFF
TRBJ2-1,TRBV2,few,TRBD1,TGTGCCAGCATAGGGGGCGGGTCCCTAAACTACAATGAGCAGTTCTTC,CASIGGGSLNYNEQFF
TRBJ2-2,TRBV2,NA,NA,TGTGCCAGCAGTGTTGAGACAGGGAACACCGGGGAGCTGTTTTTT,CASSVETGNTGELFF
TRBJ2-1,TRBV7-6,NA,TRBD2,TGTGCCAGCGGAACTAGCGGGGCCACCCCCTACAATGAGCAGTTCTTC,CASGTSGATPYNEQFF
TRBJ2-6,TRBV5-1,few,TRBD1,TGCGCCAGCAGCTTGGCGGGACAGGGAAGCTCTGGGGCCAACGTCCTGACTTTC,CASSLAGQGSSGANVLTF
TRBJ2-2,TRBV2,once,NA,TGTGCCAGCAGTATCCACTCAAACCAGAACACCGGGGAGCTGTTTTTT,CASSIHSNQNTGELFF
TRBJ1-5,TRBV6-1,NA,NA,TGTGCCAGCAGCCGAAACATCGAGGGAGCCCAGCATTTT,CASSRNIEGAQHF
TRBJ1-6,TRBV27,few,NA,TGTGCCAGCAGTTCCAAGACCGGGACACCCCTCCACTTT,CASSSKTGTPLHF
TRBJ2-7,TRBV12-3/TRBV12-4,many,NA,TGTGCCAGCACCAACCCAATGCAAGAAGGGCAGCAGTACTTC,CASTNPMQEGQQYF
TRBJ1-6,TRBV20-1,many,NA,TGCAGTGCTAGAGAAGTGGGGGGGGTTAATTCACCCCTCCACTTT,CSAREVGGVNSPLHF
TRBJ2-1,TRBV9,few,NA,TGTGCCAGCAGCGTTGAGGGAGAGGCCTCCTACAATGAGCAGTTCTTC,CASSVEGEASYNEQFF
TRBJ1-3,TRBV4-1,NA,NA,TGCGCCAGCAGCCCTCTTGCGGGTAACTCTGGAAACACCATATATTTT,CASSPLAGNSGNTIYF
TRBJ2-3,TRBV5-1,many,TRBD2,TGCGCCAGCAGCCTCATGCCGGGGCGGGGGACAGATACGCAGTATTTT,CASSLMPGRGTDTQYF
TRBJ1-1,TRBV5-1,NA,NA,TGCGCCAGCAGCCCCTCGGGGGGGGTGGTCACTGAAGCTTTCTTT,CASSPSGGVVTEAFF
TRBJ2-5,TRBV7-9,NA,NA,TGTGCCAGCAGCTTGGGCTTGAACGGCTGGGAGACCCAGTACTTC,CASSLGLNGWETQYF
TRBJ1-1,TRBV7-9,NA,TRBD1,TGTGCCAGCAGCTTAGCGGGACAGGGGTCCGACGCTTTCTTT,CASSLAGQGSDAFF
TRBJ2-7,TRBV11-3,NA,NA,TGTGCCAGCAGCCCAGAGGGGACGTGGAGCTACGAGCAGTACTTC,CASSPEGTWSYEQYF
TRBJ2-1,TRBV5-1,many,NA,TGCGCCAGCAGCTTGCCAGGGGTCAATGAGCAGTTCTTC,CASSLPGVNEQFF
TRBJ2-2,TRBV3-1,NA,TRBD2,TGTGCCAGCAGCCGCCAAAGCGGGAGTGGGACCGGGGAGCTGTTTTTT,CASSRQSGSGTGELFF
TRBJ1-4,TRBV5-5,few,NA,TGTGCCAGCAGCTCCCCCCTCCGGGGGCCGGAGGAAAAACTGTTTTTT,CASSSPLRGPEEKLFF
TRBJ2-1,TRBV6-1,few,NA,TGTGCCAGCAGTGAAGAGGGGGGATCGTCTTTC,CASSEEGGSSF
TRBJ1-5,TRBV6-1,few,TRBD1,TGTGCCAGCAGTGAATGGGACAGGAGGAGCAATCAGCCCCAGCATTTT,CASSEWDRRSNQPQHF
TRBJ1-1,TRBV20-1,few,NA,TGCAGTGCTAGGAAAGGGGCAGGGGCTGGGAACACTGAAGCTTTCTTT,CSARKGAGAGNTEAFF
TRBJ1-6,TRBV27,NA,NA,TGTGCCAGCAGTAACCACAGAACCTTCTCCTATAATTCACCCCTCCACTTT,CASSNHRTFSYNSPLHF
TRBJ2-1,TRBV5-1,NA,TRBD2,TGCGCCAGCAGTTCCTATAGCGGGAGGAGGGACAATGAGCAGTTCTTC,CASSSYSGRRDNEQFF
TRBJ2-7,TRBV12-3/TRBV12-4,few,TRBD1,TGTGCCAGCCGTACGGACAGGGGGGTGGACTACGAGCAGTACTTC,CASRTDRGVDYEQYF
TRBJ1-1,TRBV18,few,NA,TGTGCCACTCATATCCTGGGAGAGACTGAAGCTTTCTTT,CATHILGETEAFF
TRBJ2-7,TRBV5-4,NA,NA,TGTGCCAGCAGTCGAACCGGAAATCCCTCCTACGAGCAGTACTTC,CASSRTGNPSYEQYF
TRBJ1-5,TRBV5-6,NA,NA,TGTGCCAGCAGCTTGGGTGAGTGGGGGACCCGGCGGAATCAGCCCCAGCATTTT,CASSLGEWGTRRNQPQHF
TRBJ2-1,TRBV7-8,few,TRBD2,TGTGCCAGCAGCTTAGCCCGGACTAGCCAAGGGAGCAATGAGCAGTTCTTC,CASSLARTSQGSNEQFF